The clone carrying this TCR beta chain was seen repeatedly, ten times or more. What it binds is not known. Germline V gene lookup returns CDR1 SGHAT and CDR2 FQNNGV. The germline V and J ends were trimmed by 3 bases and 3 bases, with 12 bases remaining between them. The CDR3 loop spans 16 amino acids. A J-beta primer mix and a sample-barcoded 5' primer were used in a second PCR of roughly 6 to 11 cycles. TCRdb analysed the 5' RACE reads with MiXCR anew, one entry per CDR3 protein. The sample includes 630,000 or so distinct CDR3 sequences, about 30% of them seen just once. Each individual donor underwent a draw of approximately 9.6 milliliters of peripheral blood. This sample is part of a study of blood T cells in healthy people across ages. Study results and caveats: Age advanced and TCR beta diversity per million T cells fell, roughly linearly. From one million sequenced T cells, diversity estimates were lower bounds. When set beside aged donors, long-lived donors presented more naive CD4+ cells and higher diversity.

The receptor's source is a woman aged 80 or over in good health. The specimen sequenced was blood. The chain is built from TRBV11-2 and TRBJ1-6, with D tentatively TRBD1 (5 bases). The chain's CDR3 is CASSLSQGDYNSPLHF. The CDR3 nucleotides are TGTGCCAGCAGCTTGAGCCAGGGAGACTATAATTCACCCCTCCACTTT.